This passage covers 14 T cell receptor beta chains from one sample sequenced in a study of naive and memory T cell subsets. Two oligonucleotides, mixed equimolar, formed the beta constant-region primer covering TRBC1 and TRBC2. Via MiXCR, TCRdb re-called the UMI-ligation and nested PCR reads, giving one row per CDR3 protein. This table has tens of thousands of distinct CDR3 sequences, about an eighth appearing once. Sequencing used central memory CD4+ T cells from blood. The origin of the receptors is a human donor in good health.

This clonotype was seen a few times. J is TRBJ2-7 and V is TRBV4-1, with TRBD2 as a possible D gene (5 bases). V lost 1 base and J 2 bases, leaving 15 bases between the germline ends. This CDR3 region has 16 residues. Germline V gives CDR1 MGHRA, CDR2 YSYEKL. CDR3 sequence reads: CASSQGYKDGAYEQYF. DNA of the CDR3: TGCGCCAGCAGCCAAGGATATAAGGACGGGGCCTACGAGCAGTACTTC.

CDR3 in amino acids: CASTPDYSAEQYF. CDR3 in DNA: TGTGCCAGCACCCCGGACTATTCGGCCGAGCAGTACTTC. The chain recombines TRBV2 with TRBJ2-7; the D gene is possibly TRBD2 (6 bases). The CDR3 has 13 residues. Between the trimmed V and J ends, which lost 7 bases and 6 bases, there was a span of 16 bases. Looked up from germline, CDR1 is SNHLY and CDR2 is FYNNEI.

The J gene is TRBJ2-7, the V gene TRBV20-1; 10 positions match TRBD2. V was pared by 2 bases and J by 5 bases, with 9 bases of the junction left unmatched. The CDR3 runs to 15 residues. Germline V lookup: CDR1 DFQATT, CDR2 SNEGSKA (reference sequence). CDR3 amino acids: CSARLAGEGRDEQYF. CDR3 nucleotide sequence: TGCAGTGCTAGACTAGCGGGAGAAGGTCGCGACGAGCAGTACTTC.

This clonotype has ten or more counts. The CDR3 loop is CATSDSLAPTGFSGANVLTF. The CDR3 region has the DNA TGTGCCACCAGTGACTCCTTGGCCCCGACAGGGTTCTCTGGGGCCAACGTCCTGACTTTC. This chain connects TRBV24-1 to TRBJ2-6; 7 bases line up with TRBD1. This CDR3 has 20 amino acids. Germline CDR1 reads KGHDR; CDR2 reads SFDVKD. The V segment lost 4 bases and the J segment 0 bases; nucleotides outside the gene matches: 14.

This clonotype was found many times. The chain has TRBV6-6 and TRBJ1-4; D remains ambiguous. Trimming pared 1 base from V and 6 bases from J, leaving 6 bases between. This CDR3 has 13 amino acids. Germline CDR1 reads MNHNY; CDR2 reads SVGAGI (reference sequence). The CDR3 nucleotides read TGTGCCAGCAGTTACTTAGGGTATGAAAAACTGTTTTTT. Translated, it gives CASSYLGYEKLFF.

This clonotype was seen a handful of times. The chain joins TRBV6-2 or TRBV6-3 to TRBJ1-2; 7 bases match TRBD1. Looked up from germline, CDR1 is MNHEY and CDR2 is SVGEGT. The junction had 7 bases not matched to a gene; V was cut back by 2 bases and J by 7 bases. This CDR3 region has 14 residues. CDR3 protein: CASSYATGVRGYTF. As DNA, the CDR3 is TGTGCCAGCAGTTACGCCACAGGGGTCCGTGGCTACACCTTC.

The rearrangement joins TRBV12-3 or TRBV12-4 to TRBJ2-7, with 10 positions matching TRBD1. The CDR3 sequence is 16 residues long. The V and J ends lost 3 bases and 4 bases, in that order; junction bases with no gene match: 9. The chain's CDR3 is CASSFGRDRGSYEQYF. The CDR3 DNA is TGTGCCAGCAGTTTCGGCCGGGACAGGGGATCTTACGAGCAGTACTTC.

This clonotype is medium-sized in the sample. The chain carries TRBV5-1 and TRBJ2-5; 11 bases agree with TRBD2. The V and J ends lost 0 bases and 1 base, in that order; junction bases with no gene match: 2. The CDR3 is made up of 16 amino acids. In germline, CDR1 is SGHRS, CDR2 YFSETQ. CDR3 protein: CASSLGTSGSQETQYF. DNA for the CDR3: TGCGCCAGCAGCTTGGGCACTAGCGGGAGCCAAGAGACCCAGTACTTC.

This clonotype was counted only a few times. The chain employs TRBV15 and TRBJ2-5; TRBD2 matches 10 bases. This CDR3 spans 15 amino acids. Germline CDR1 LNHNV, CDR2 YYDKDF (reference sequence). V gave up 2 bases and J gave up 2 bases; unmatched junction bases: 2. The CDR3 reads CATSRRAGGQETQYF. The CDR3 nucleotides are TGTGCCACCAGCAGACGAGCGGGAGGGCAAGAGACCCAGTACTTC.

This clonotype has at least ten counts. In DNA form, the CDR3 reads TGCGCCAGCAGCTGGCAGGGTTCGGGGAAGACAGATACGCAGTATTTT. Translated: CASSWQGSGKTDTQYF. The rearrangement joins TRBV5-1 to TRBJ2-3, with D possibly called TRBD1 or TRBD2 (5 bases each). V lost 3 bases and J lost 3, with 17 bases in between. Germline loops: CDR1 SGHRS, CDR2 YFSETQ. The CDR3 totals 16 residues.

The chain has TRBV12-3 or TRBV12-4 and TRBJ2-7, with a tentative D call TRBD1 (6 bases). The V and J ends lost 2 bases and 5 bases respectively, with 10 bases between them. The CDR3 runs to 13 residues. DNA of the CDR3: TGTGCCAGCAGTTTAAACAGGGCGGACGAGCAGTACTTC. Encoded protein: CASSLNRADEQYF.

The chain combines TRBV18 with TRBJ1-6; maybe TRBD1 (5 bases). CDR1 is KGHSH, CDR2 LQKENI, per germline. With 5 bases removed from V and 8 bases from J, the gap between germline ends came to 13 bases. This CDR3 spans 14 amino acids. CDR3 loop: CASSSTQGDSPLHF. The CDR3 bases are TGTGCCAGCTCATCCACGCAGGGTGATTCACCCCTCCACTTT.

This chain links TRBV18 with TRBJ1-5; 10 nucleotides line up with TRBD1. The CDR3 runs to 13 residues. V lost 4 bases, J lost 11 bases, and 5 bases stayed unmatched. Germline-derived CDR1 and CDR2 are KGHSH and LQKENI. CDR3: CASSQGQGRSQHF. As DNA, the CDR3 is TGTGCCAGCTCACAGGGACAGGGGAGGTCCCAGCATTTT.

This clonotype was found many times. The CDR3 DNA reads as TGTGCCAGCAGTTTAGGCGCGGGAAGGAGAACAGATACGCAGTATTTT. This sequence encodes CASSLGAGRRTDTQYF. The gene calls are TRBV12-3 or TRBV12-4 and TRBJ2-3, with D tentatively TRBD2 (6 bases). This CDR3 spans 16 amino acids. Trimming took 1 base from V and 3 from J, leaving 14 bases between them.